This T cell receptor (beta chain) was obtained from a study of human T cells and chemical hapten exposure. Whole-study results and caveats: Among expanded TCRs, significantly more large CDR3 similarity clusters formed than among controls.

Time point denoted: pre-sensitization, week 0. The treatment here: therapeutic diphenylcyclopropenone sensitization with weekly scalp DPC. The CDR3 contains 12 residues. V lost 4 bases and J lost 8, with 11 bases in between. Unique molecular identifiers were attached to individual cDNA molecules during library preparation. TCRdb ran MiXCR on the RACE reads and lists one entry per CDR3 protein. The table shows more than 250,000 distinct CDR3 sequences, with roughly 7.7% occurring only once. This clonotype has just a few counts. Its antigen is still unknown. The chain couples TRBV12-3 or TRBV12-4 to TRBJ1-2; D uncertain. Source: whole blood, taken in connection with sensitization to the hapten diphenylcyclopropenone (DPC). This sequence was found in a young man with alopecia areata. Some clones in this sample may be carry-over from other donors' samples. Here the CDR3 reads CASSSQDRGYTF. The CDR3, as DNA: TGTGCCAGCAGTTCGCAGGACCGAGGCTACACCTTC.